Each of the 18 T cell receptor beta chains below was sequenced from the same sample in a study of CXCR3-negative and CXCR3-positive naive CD8 T cells. 5' RACE with UMI labels generated the TRB cDNA libraries. Reanalyzing the 5' RACE reads, TCRdb keeps one entry per CDR3 protein, without DNA. Reported are tens of thousands of distinct CDR3 sequences; the ten largest clones contain 14% to 15%. The sample taken for sequencing was memory CD8+ T cells from blood. Receptors originate from a human donor in good health. Some clones in this sample may be carry-over from other donors' samples.

The chain is built from TRBV9 and TRBJ2-1; lacking DNA, the TRBD1 call made by TCRdb goes unchecked. Germline V gene sequence: CDR1 SGDLS, CDR2 YYNGEE. The CDR3 is 15 residues long. The CDR3 region is CASSASGTGYNEQFF.

V and J are TRBV29-1 and TRBJ2-3; the TRBD2 assignment by TCRdb is unverifiable without DNA. There are 14 residues in the CDR3. The germline V gene has CDR1 SQVTM and CDR2 ANQGSEA. The CDR3 sequence: CSGRTSGREDTQYF.

V usage is TRBV28 and J usage is TRBJ2-7; the D call of TRBD1 rests on TCRdb alone, since no DNA is present to check it. This CDR3 region has 15 residues. Per germline, CDR1 MDHEN and CDR2 SYDVKM. The CDR3 protein is CASSFPGTGSYEQYF.

The CDR3 region is CASSISYEQYF. This chain uses TRBV28 with TRBJ2-7. There are 11 residues in the CDR3. Germline assignment: CDR1 MDHEN and CDR2 SYDVKM.

This chain joins TRBV2 and TRBJ1-2. The CDR3 length is 15 residues. CDR1 is SNHLY and CDR2 is FYNNEI in the germline V gene. CDR3 amino acids: CASSEADLMGYGYTF.

The chain links TRBV12-3 or TRBV12-4 to TRBJ2-6. This CDR3 is built from 15 residues. The CDR3 spells CASRGVVVGANVLTF.

This sequence joins TRBV7-2 and TRBJ1-2; TCRdb's D call of TRBD1 is untestable without DNA. This CDR3 is 14 amino acids long. Germline CDR1 reads SGHTA; CDR2 reads FQGNSA. The CDR3 region is CASSLTGTDYGYTF.

The chain has TRBV7-9 and TRBJ2-3. The germline V gene has CDR1 SEHNR and CDR2 FQNEAQ (reference sequence). The CDR3 runs 14 residues. This CDR3 is CASSIDLSTDTQFF.

V gene TRBV6-1 combines with J gene TRBJ2-5; TCRdb's D call, TRBD1, is unchecked because there is no DNA. Germline V gene lookup returns CDR1 MNHNS and CDR2 SASEGT. This CDR3 has 16 residues. CDR3 sequence: CASSEAGPGGAETQYF.

J is TRBJ2-5 and V is TRBV28; TCRdb's D gene call, TRBD2, goes unchecked for lack of DNA. The CDR3 is made up of 15 amino acids. Germline V CDR1 and CDR2: MDHEN, SYDVKM. CDR3: CASSPGVVGGETQYF.

This chain links TRBV29-1 with TRBJ2-2; TCRdb names TRBD1, which stays unverified in the absence of DNA. The CDR3 length is 12 residues. Germline CDR1 SQVTM, CDR2 ANQGSEA. CDR3: CSGTGDTGELFF.

V is TRBV29-1 and J is TRBJ2-7; lacking DNA, the TRBD2 call made by TCRdb goes unchecked. Germline-derived CDR1 and CDR2 are SQVTM and ANQGSEA. The CDR3 spans 13 residues. This CDR3 reads CSVEEEALDEQYF.

This chain connects TRBV14 to TRBJ2-7; TCRdb's D call of TRBD1 is untestable without DNA. Germline CDR1 and CDR2: SGHDN and FVKESK. This CDR3 region has 12 residues. The CDR3 here is CASSPAPYEQYF.

The genes are TRBV3-1 and TRBJ2-5; without DNA, the TCRdb call of TRBD1 cannot be checked. Germline V lookup: CDR1 LGHDT, CDR2 YNNKEL (reference sequence). This CDR3 comprises 14 residues. The CDR3 here is CASSQGQGKETQYF.

The V gene is TRBV29-1, the J gene TRBJ1-2; TCRdb calls TRBD1, which cannot be checked without DNA. CDR3 size: 12 residues. CDR1 SQVTM and CDR2 ANQGSEA come from the germline V gene. CDR3 in amino acids: CSVERGARGYTF.

The rearrangement uses TRBV27 and TRBJ2-3; TCRdb reports TRBD2, a call that lacks DNA to check it against. The CDR3 loop spans 17 amino acids. Germline V lookup: CDR1 MNHEY, CDR2 SMNVEV (reference sequence). CDR3 loop: CASRPLIAGERTDTQYF.

The chain combines TRBV2 with TRBJ2-3; the TCRdb call, TRBD2, lacks DNA for checking. This CDR3 has 16 residues. Germline V CDR1 and CDR2: SNHLY, FYNNEI. This chain's CDR3 is CASSATSGGAGDTQYF.

The chain joins TRBV7-9 to TRBJ1-5. This CDR3 spans 16 amino acids. Per germline, CDR1 SEHNR and CDR2 FQNEAQ (reference sequence). The CDR3 sequence is CASSALRQGHNQPQHF.